This T cell receptor (beta chain) was found in a study of blood T cells in healthy people across ages (dated by TCRdb to the mid-2010s). Looking at the study overall: Template switching captured roughly one uniquely barcoded TCR beta cDNA molecule per two T cells in model experiments. Using the same blood draw, the study looked at two additional independent replicas of 1 million unique cDNA reads for two donors, one aged 18 to 30 and the other aged 80 or older. Four age groups were formed from the donors: young (average approximately 15 years), middle-aged (around 41), aged (about 68) and long-lived (82). To track age-related changes in TCR beta repertoire diversity, the study relied on deep sequencing normalized with unique cDNA molecular identifiers. Donors of different ages were randomly distributed across sequencing lanes to avoid experimental bias.

Libraries were constructed by 5' RACE. TCRdb records Illumina HiSeq 2500 as the sequencer. A second PCR of roughly 7 to 11 cycles was run with a J-beta primer mix and a sample-barcoded 5' primer. Each TCR beta cDNA molecule received a unique molecular identifier from a template-switch 5' adaptor carrying 12 random nucleotides. At least 2.5 million CDR3-containing paired-end reads were obtained from each sample. The Mint cDNA synthesis kit, primed by a TRBC-specific oligonucleotide, was used to synthesize first-strand cDNA from all RNA. Following uracil-DNA glycosylase treatment, all cDNA underwent a first 18-cycle PCR with the universal primers M1SS and BC2_uni_R. In the authors' own workflow: Each sample was normalized by randomly selecting 1 million high-quality reads, each carrying a distinct molecular identifier. Instead of being binned into consensus sequences, reads that shared molecular identifiers were thrown out. CDR3 identification, clonotype clustering and error correction used MiTCR with a Q25 quality threshold and the strictest error-elimination algorithm. A nonparametric unseen species model with Euler transformation was used to estimate lower-bound total TCR beta diversity. Starting from the raw public reads, TCRdb applied fastp trimming at Q25, assembled clones with MiXCR and retained in-frame beta chains. Merged by CDR3 protein, the rows form single entries marked with the most common genes and DNA. The V and J calls reflect TCRdb's pipeline rather than the authors' work. The sample yields approximately 800,000 distinct CDR3 sequences; less than 80% were counted once. The ten largest clonotypes hold around 30% of the sample.

About this clonotype itself: Its antigen remains undetermined. No qualities accompany the bases; no much larger clone lies one base away.

The research as a whole found: A strong correlation was found between observed TCR beta diversity and the percentage of naive T cells measured by flow cytometry. Observed TCR beta diversity per million T cells fell roughly linearly with age, and a significant reduction was already apparent by age around 39. Since profiling was done on bulk unsorted PBMCs, naive and antigen-experienced compartments could not be conclusively compared. The long-lived group showed more naive CD4+ T cells, fewer expanded clones and increased TCR diversity than the aged group, suggesting age selection. Estimates of total diversity based on one million sequenced T cells were regarded as lower bounds and as underestimates. Because the CMV infection status of the donors was unknown, age-related changes in expanded clonotypes may potentially have been confounded.

The donors were 40 or so Caucasian individuals from Russia, aged roughly 6 to 100 years, who were systemically healthy. Around 9.8 milliliters of peripheral blood were collected from each donor into EDTA-treated Vacutainer tubes. Ficoll-Paque density-gradient centrifugation was used to isolate PBMCs, with at least 6.5 million per sample. Trizol reagent was used to extract total RNA from the PBMCs, yielding at least 5 micrograms per sample. For every donor, an aliquot of PBMCs went through flow cytometry to measure the percentages of naive CD45RAhigh/CD27high T cells. Trimming removed 0 bases from V and 10 bases from J, leaving 13 bases between the germline ends. The CDR3 starts with the cysteine, ends with the phenylalanine, and has 14 residues. Left in the record is the CDR3 DNA by itself, 42 bases read in frame from the first base. The germline V gene specifies LGHNA as CDR1 and YNFKEQ as CDR2.

The TCR sequence derives from a man aged 25-45 years in good health. The chain is assembled from TRBV4-2 and TRBJ2-1; no D gene can be assigned with confidence. Sequencing input: blood. The CDR3 protein is CASSQEAGYYEQFF. The nucleotides are TGTGCCAGCAGCCAAGAGGCAGGCTACTACGAGCAGTTCTTC.